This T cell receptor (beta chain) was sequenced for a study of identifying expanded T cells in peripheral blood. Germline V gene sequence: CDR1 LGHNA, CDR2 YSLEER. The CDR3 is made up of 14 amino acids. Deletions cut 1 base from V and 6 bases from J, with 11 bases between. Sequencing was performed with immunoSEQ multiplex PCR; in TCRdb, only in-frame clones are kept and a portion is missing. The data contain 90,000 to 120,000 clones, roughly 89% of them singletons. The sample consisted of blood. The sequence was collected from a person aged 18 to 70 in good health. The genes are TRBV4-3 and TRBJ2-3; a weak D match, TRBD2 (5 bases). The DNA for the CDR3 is TGCGCCAGCAGCCAAGGACTATCGGGGGATACGCAGTATTTT. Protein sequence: CASSQGLSGDTQYF.